One T cell receptor (beta chain) is described in this entry. The CDR3 extends over 15 amino acids. V was pared by 1 base and J by 3 bases, with 6 bases of the junction left unmatched. Germline V gives CDR1 LNHDA, CDR2 SQIVND (reference sequence). TCRdb keeps only in-frame clones here, not all; method: immunoSEQ multiplex PCR. The data contain some 420,000 clones, over 75% of them seen just once; the ten biggest clones take up roughly 1.1%. These data come from a study of blood T cell repertoires in COVID-19. This receptor was taken from a man aged 25 to 45 who had recovered from COVID-19. This chain joins TRBV19 and TRBJ2-7, with 7 positions matching TRBD2. Sequenced: PBMCs or T cells enriched from blood (not recorded which). The CDR3 coding sequence is TGTGCCAGTAGTATAGTTCCCGGGGGGTACTACGAGCAGTACTTC. Encoded protein: CASSIVPGGYYEQYF.